The sequence of this TCR beta chain was determined in a study of blood T cells in healthy people across ages. Overall study findings and caveats: Higher diversity, along with more naive CD4+ cells, distinguished long-lived donors from aged donors.

Germline-derived CDR1 and CDR2 are MGHRA and YSYEKL. V shed 1 base, J shed 11 bases, and the junction held 14 bases outside the gene matches. CDR3 size: 16 residues. Using a J-beta primer mix together with a sample-barcoded 5' primer, a second PCR was run for roughly 6 to 11 cycles. TCRdb re-analysed the 5' RACE reads in MiXCR, keeping a single row per CDR3 protein. The repertoire has 950,000 to 1,200,000 distinct CDR3 sequences, around two fifths of them found once; the top ten carry less than 15%. The table lists this clonotype with a few counts. Its specificity is unknown. Sequenced sample: blood. V usage is TRBV4-1 and J usage is TRBJ2-5; 9 bases are shared with TRBD2. The sequence was collected from a man between 18 and 29 years old in good health. The CDR3 sequence is CASSQVPGLANNEQYF. CDR3 bases: TGCGCCAGCAGCCAAGTCCCGGGACTAGCAAACAATGAGCAGTACTTC.